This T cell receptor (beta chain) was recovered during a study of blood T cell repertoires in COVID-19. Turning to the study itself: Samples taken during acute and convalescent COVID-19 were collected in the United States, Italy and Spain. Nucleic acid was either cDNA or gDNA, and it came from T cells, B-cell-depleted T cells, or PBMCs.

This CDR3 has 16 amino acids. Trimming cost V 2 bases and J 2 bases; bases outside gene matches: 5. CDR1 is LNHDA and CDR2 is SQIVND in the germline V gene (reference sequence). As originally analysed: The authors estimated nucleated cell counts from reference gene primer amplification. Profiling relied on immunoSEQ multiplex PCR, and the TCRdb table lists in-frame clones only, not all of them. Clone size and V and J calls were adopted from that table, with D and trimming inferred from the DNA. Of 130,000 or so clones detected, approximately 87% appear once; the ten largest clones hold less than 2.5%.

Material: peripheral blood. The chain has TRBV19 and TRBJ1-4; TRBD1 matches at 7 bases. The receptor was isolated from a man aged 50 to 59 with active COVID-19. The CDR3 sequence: CASSIPTGITNEKLFF. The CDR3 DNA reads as TGTGCCAGTAGTATACCGACAGGGATTACTAATGAAAAACTGTTTTTT.